Described below is a single T cell receptor beta chain sequence and its context. This CDR3 spans 15 amino acids. Per the germline V gene, CDR1 is SGHRS and CDR2 is YFSETQ. Trimming removed 2 bases at V and 5 bases at J, with 16 bases between. In the original processing: Amplification of reference gene primers provided the estimated nucleated cell counts. Profiling relied on immunoSEQ multiplex PCR, and the TCRdb table lists in-frame clones only, not all of them. The DNA gave D and trimming, while V, J and clone size come from that table. Among approximately 98,000 clones listed, roughly 80% were seen once. This entry is derived from a study of blood T cell repertoires in COVID-19. Across the study: Both acute and convalescent COVID-19 samples were obtained from the United States, Italy and Spain. T cells, B-cell-depleted T cells, or PBMCs provided the cDNA or gDNA that served as material.

The sequence was obtained from a man older than 75 with acute or convalescent COVID-19. The specimen was peripheral blood. The chain has TRBV5-1 and TRBJ1-1, with D perhaps matching TRBD1 (5 bases). CDR3: CASSFSSVGGTEAFF. The CDR3 coding sequence is TGCGCCAGCAGCTTCTCCAGTGTGGGGGGGACTGAAGCTTTCTTT.